The text below deals with one T cell receptor beta chain. Its target is not known. This specimen comes from a study of T cells in Graves' hyperthyroidism and ophthalmopathy. The source material, RNA transcripts, was used to amplify TCR beta CDR3 regions. In the first-round RT-PCR of the TCR CDR3, the HTBI primer set was used. TCRdb passed the multiplex PCR reads through MiXCR, listing each CDR3 protein once. The sample shows 300,000 to 450,000 distinct CDR3 sequences, less than 15% of them seen only once. The CDR3 extends over 14 amino acids. With V trimmed by 8 bases and J by 5 bases, 9 bases remained unmatched. Looked up from germline, CDR1 is ENHRY and CDR2 is SYGVKD. Patients aged 18 to 65 had newly diagnosed hyperthyroidism of under 2 months' duration. Not enrolled were patients with uncontrolled infection, other autoimmune disease, pregnancy or lactation. The study, taken as a whole, reports: Blood also held most thyroid clonotypes expanded beyond 0.001.

The chain employs TRBV10-3 and TRBJ2-1, with 7 positions matching TRBD1. Sequences were obtained from blood. This TCR derives from a woman aged 18 to 35 with Graves' hyperthyroidism. As DNA, the CDR3 is TGTGCCATCGGTTGGACAGGTGGGGACAATGAGCAGTTCTTC. Translation gives CAIGWTGGDNEQFF.